This record looks at one TCR beta chain sequence and its context. This receptor's antigen is unknown. One base away there is no much larger clone; base qualities are not given. In total, 600 or so healthy bone marrow donors made up the cohort. At the time of sampling, every cohort member was nominally healthy, though immune exposures that went unrecorded were likely present. The donor was CMV seronegative and belonged to the group of 350 to 400 seronegative cohort members. A peripheral blood sample was provided by each donor, and peripheral blood mononuclear cells were used for TCR beta sequencing. Genomic DNA extraction from the blood cell samples was performed with the Qiagen DNeasy Blood Extraction Kit. The entry originates in a study of cytomegalovirus exposure and HLA in healthy donors (dated by TCRdb to 2016 to 2017). As for the study more broadly: In an earlier analysis of fewer than 750 of the donors, under 300 Gb of sequence data and about 110 million unique TCR beta sequences from about 180 million T cells were reported. Because of strong linkage in the cohort, roughly five DR-DQ haplotypes were treated as single units for association and clustering. Typing coverage differed by locus: A, B, C, DRB1 and DQB1 were typed in roughly 620-630 donors, DQA1 in about 560, DPA1 in some 570, and DPB1 in just under 490. In a later analysis, previously published TCR beta repertoires from 550 to 750 donors were re-analyzed and high-resolution HLA genotyping was added so that TCR occurrence patterns could be studied. An earlier analysis of a few hundred of the donors applied high-throughput TCR beta sequencing to assess whether each TCR beta V gene segment acted as functional or pseudogenic. Using immunosequencing, the study profiled T cell repertoires from about 610 subjects and related those repertoires to cytomegalovirus serostatus. Along with the approximately 700-subject first cohort, a separate validation cohort of over 90 different subjects was used. Among 300 to 450 genotyped donors of the cohort, an average of approximately 250,000 unique TCR beta nucleotide sequences were sequenced per donor, roughly 20% of them non-productive. About 280 gigabases of sequencing data and about 92 million unique TCR sequences made up an early release that covered 500 to 650 HLA-typed donors. Genome-wide SNP genotypes for about three fifths of the roughly 670 donors were used in a later genetic analysis, which treated that subset as a discovery cohort. The study was designed to test whether signatures of past pathogen exposure could be identified by cataloging public T cell receptors. Donor age, sex, ethnicity and CMV serostatus were compiled alongside the repertoire data. Every repertoire in the discovery cohort had been generated on one and the same sequencing platform. High-throughput TCR immunosequencing, statistical association of individual TCRs with disease status, and machine learning were combined to predict cytomegalovirus infection status. HLA typing covered class I and class II loci at four-digit resolution. Of the 350 to 400 genotyped donors, roughly 80% fell in the genetic ancestry cluster associated with self-reported Caucasian donors. Rather than using new phenotypic data, the later analysis identified candidate immune exposures from TCR beta sequences and from how often those sequences occurred across donors. Points the paper makes about the study in general: Seventeen rarely observed V segments, including chromosome 9 orphons, were excluded from the earlier analysis of some 590 of the donors because counts were too low. When HLA alleles, especially DR and DQ, strongly co-occurred, attributing TCR associations to individual alleles was difficult. A cluster of highly shared sequence variants was judged likely to be a technical artifact of the sequencing pipeline. Linkage disequilibrium might explain the correlated functional status among segregating V segments, but an unknown experimental factor could not be ruled out. A further reported finding was that TCR beta sequences accurately predicted the HLA-A and HLA-B alleles for most subjects in the first cohort. Several of the top co-occurrence clusters appeared to be linked to parvovirus B19, influenza, CMV and Epstein-Barr virus, according to a later analysis. In a later analysis, most CMV-associated TCR beta chains were found to appear HLA-restricted, with HLA associations seemingly driven largely by CMV exposure. A later genetic analysis reported fewer N-insertions in productive TCRs among donors in an Asian-associated ancestry cluster than the roughly 670-donor mean. In a later analysis, TCR association rates were found to vary across HLA loci, with the most associated TCRs seen for DRB1 alleles and the fewest for HLA-C alleles. The only immune exposure information available for the cohort was CMV serostatus. A total of 150 to 200 TCR beta chains were listed by the study as associated with cytomegalovirus. Because HLA typing was unavailable for some donors at each locus, only the typed subset was used in association tests. Only TCR beta chains were sequenced in this cohort, and the absence of alpha or paired-chain data limited detectable features. While some public TCRs were present in many individuals, most TCR sequences turned up only very rarely across donors. An earlier analysis of around 500 of the donors showed that most TCR beta V segments appeared in productive rearrangements either about 87% or about 30% of the time, which broadly matched IMGT annotations. It was suggested by the authors that the approach could potentially be generalized to other disease states and immunological phenotypes. Because the 87-base-pair reads could not distinguish some IMGT-functional V segments, including TRBV6-2 and TRBV6-3, those segments were excluded. A few of the identified cytomegalovirus-associated TCR beta chains were confirmed in vitro to be specific for cytomegalovirus antigens. In a later analysis, HLA-associated TCR beta chains were found to be more clonally expanded and to have lower generation probabilities than equally common non-associated chains. V-gene and J-gene trimming of TCR beta chains was associated with a missense DCLRE1C variant in a later genetic analysis, and the association was replicated in an independent cohort. At a false discovery rate of 0.05, a later analysis linked 16,000 or so TCR beta sequences to specific HLA alleles. The classifier was reported to diagnose cytomegalovirus status with high specificity and sensitivity in both the original and validation cohorts. Roughly uniform sequencing depth across donors was assumed in presence/absence analyses, although this assumption may not hold.

The CDR3 numbers 13 residues from cysteine through phenylalanine. Only the CDR3 part of the read is kept: 39 bases, read in frame from the first base. CDR1 and CDR2, per the germline V gene (reference sequence), are SGHNT and YYREEE. Between the V and J ends, shortened by 4 bases and 6 bases respectively, the junction contains 12 bases. Library generation was performed with the immunoSEQ multiplex PCR assay. For the multiplex PCR, a mixture combining 60 forward primers for TCR Vbeta segments and 13 reverse primers for TCR Jbeta segments was used. The CDR3 region of rearranged TCR beta genes was amplified from genomic DNA with a multiplex PCR assay. The amplified TCR beta libraries were sequenced on the Illumina HiSeq System as 87-base-pair reads. Processing in the source paper ran as follows. A later analysis tallied about 77 million unique TCR beta chains across the 666 repertoires, and about 12 million of those chains were shared by two or more donors. A nearest-neighbor algorithm error-corrected the raw reads and collapsed the reads into unique sequences, merging closely related sequences to remove PCR and sequencing errors. V, D and J gene segments were assigned by aligning CDR3 sequences to IMGT reference sequences. Each retained sequence needed at least a six-nucleotide match to both a V gene segment and a J gene segment. Rearrangements were classified as productive when the CDR3 lacked stop codons and remained in frame with V and J, and all other rearrangements were classified as non-productive. CDR3 was defined by IMGT convention, running from the second conserved V-encoded cysteine to the conserved J-encoded phenylalanine. Sequences without an unambiguous match to a single V gene segment were excluded from the earlier analysis of a few hundred of the donors. An earlier analysis of fewer than 650 of the donors classified V segments as functional when productive rearrangements were above 56.7% and as segregating when the standard deviation between donors was above 5%. To diagnose cytomegalovirus status from the catalog of TCR beta chain sequences, a statistical classification framework was built. In a later analysis, V and J genes were assigned by comparing TCR nucleotide sequences against IMGT/GENE-DB human TR gene sequences. A later analysis assigned CDR3 sequences and most-parsimonious VDJ recombination scenarios with the TCRdist pipeline. In a later analysis, every TCR beta chain was defined by the combination of its CDR3 amino acid sequence and its V-gene family, and reads without a unique V-gene family were dropped. A later analysis removed over 500 highly shared, low-generation-probability nucleotide sequences to deal with suspected cross-contamination and a sequencing artifact. A later analysis calculated a clonal expansion index for each public chain from normalized within-repertoire ranks of inferred template counts. Generation probabilities in a later analysis came from a VDJ recombination model fitted to out-of-frame rearrangements, and those results were checked against IGoR. In a later analysis, hypergeometric tests were used to score TCR-TCR, TCR-HLA and TCR-CMV co-occurrence, with a repertoire-size bias correction applied to TCR pairs. To estimate false discovery rates, a later analysis permuted the HLA or CMV assignments 20 times. A later analysis grouped co-occurring TCRs with DBSCAN, adding TCRdist sequence similarity when clustering within HLA-allele-positive subsets. Repertoires with fewer than 30,000 or more than 120,000 public chains, plus five repertoires with anomalous nucleotide sharing, were excluded from co-occurrence clustering. TCRdb retrieved this table from immuneACCESS and kept in-frame rearrangements only. Not all clones are present; in checked studies, unresolved V genes account for under half, and no reason is known for the remainder. V and J calls and clone size follow that table, whereas D and trimming were derived from the DNA. The sample table shows 150,000 to 200,000 clones, and roughly 80% are seen once. 1.1% to 1.5% of the sample is held by the ten biggest clonotypes.

The specimen was PBMCs. Recombination joined TRBV5-4 with TRBJ2-3; the D segment cannot be called with confidence. The receptor comes from a woman aged 25 to 45 in good health and CMV-seronegative. This receptor has the CDR3 CASSPPSRDTQYF. The DNA reads as follows: TGTGCCAGCAGCCCACCGTCCAGGGATACGCAGTATTTT.